The 21 T cell receptor beta chains reported below all come from one sample, sequenced in a study of OX40 agonist ivuxolimab in advanced cancers. Measured with immunoSEQ multiplex PCR; TCRdb has only the in-frame clones, and not every one. Among roughly 66,000 clones listed, 80% were seen once. The sample consisted of CD4+ or CD8+ T cells sorted from blood, taken in a trial of the OX40 agonist ivuxolimab. The receptor source for this set is an adult with an advanced solid tumor such as melanoma, head and neck, liver or kidney cancer.

This chain links TRBV6-5 with TRBJ1-3, with D tentatively TRBD1 (6 bases). Per germline, CDR1 MNHEY and CDR2 SVGAGI. V lost 6 bases and J lost 4, with 16 bases in between. The CDR3 contains 15 residues. CDR3 loop: CASSPRGARGNTIYF. CDR3 nucleotides: TGTGCCAGCAGCCCTCGGGGGGCGCGGGGAAACACCATATATTTT.

V and J are TRBV20-1 and TRBJ2-2; D is possibly TRBD2 (5 bases). The CDR3 contains 11 residues. Germline CDR1 reads DFQATT; CDR2 reads SNEGSKA (reference sequence). Trimming took 6 bases from V and 8 from J, leaving 10 bases between them. CDR3 amino acids: CSARGPGELFF. CDR3 nucleotides: TGCAGTGCCCGAGGGCCTGGGGAGCTGTTTTTT.

The V gene is TRBV23-1, the J gene TRBJ2-7; D perhaps matches TRBD1 (6 bases). TRBV23-1 is an ORF, with its function uncertain. Trimming took 11 bases from V and 3 from J, leaving 11 bases between them. The CDR3 spans 11 residues. CDR3 loop: CARQELYEQYF. CDR3 nucleotides: TGCGCCCGACAGGAACTCTACGAGCAGTACTTC.

This clone was seen only a few times. The chain couples TRBV14 to TRBJ2-5, with a tentative D call TRBD2 (5 bases). Trimming took off 1 base at V and 5 bases at J, with 17 bases between the two ends. Germline loops: CDR1 SGHDN, CDR2 FVKESK. The CDR3 is 16 amino acids. The CDR3 nucleotides are TGTGCCAGCAGCCAAGCTGAAGACTCTTGGGAGGAGACCCAGTACTTC. Residues: CASSQAEDSWEETQYF.

The rearrangement joins TRBV7-9 to TRBJ2-1, with D possibly called TRBD1 or TRBD2 (6 bases each). Looked up from germline, CDR1 is SEHNR and CDR2 is FQNEAQ (reference sequence). The V end lost 5 bases, the J end lost 9 bases, and 14 bases lay between the germline ends. The CDR3 spans 13 residues. CDR3 residues: CASSPGGGPEQFF. In DNA, the CDR3 is TGTGCCAGCAGCCCCGGTGGGGGGCCTGAGCAGTTCTTC.

The rearrangement links TRBV4-2 to TRBJ1-6; no reliable D call. Germline V gene data show CDR1 as LGHNA and CDR2 as YNFKEQ. The CDR3 spans 13 residues. Between the trimmed V and J ends, which lost 0 bases and 10 bases, there was a span of 7 bases. The CDR3 DNA reads TGTGCCAGCAGCCAAGAAGCTGGGTCACCCCTCCACTTT. The encoded protein is CASSQEAGSPLHF.

This sequence joins TRBV5-1 and TRBJ2-2; unclear D gene. Trimming cost V 7 bases and J 0 bases, with 10 bases left between them. Germline V gene data show CDR1 as SGHRS and CDR2 as YFSETQ. The CDR3 sequence is 14 residues long. Written as DNA, the CDR3 is TGCGCCAGCGCCCTCTCGGCGAACACCGGGGAGCTGTTTTTT. It codes for CASALSANTGELFF.

This clone was counted a few times. The sample has other DNA sequences that encode this CDR3 too. The chain carries TRBV29-1 and TRBJ1-1; D gene ambiguous. Germline V gene sequence: CDR1 SQVTM, CDR2 ANQGSEA. V was shortened by 7 bases and J by 0 bases, with 6 bases between the two germline ends. The CDR3 loop spans 11 amino acids. The CDR3: CSAYLNTEAFF. CDR3 nucleotides: TGCAGCGCGTATTTGAACACTGAAGCTTTCTTT.

This sequence joins TRBV7-9 and TRBJ1-3, with D tentatively TRBD1 (5 bases). Germline lookup yields CDR1 SEHNR and CDR2 FQNEAQ (reference sequence). The CDR3 totals 13 residues. Trimming removed 0 bases at V and 6 bases at J, with 6 bases between. In DNA form, the CDR3 reads TGTGCCAGCAGCTTAGCAGGGGAAAACACCATATATTTT. It is translated as CASSLAGENTIYF.

The genes are TRBV9 and TRBJ2-5; weak D call: TRBD2 (7 bases). The length of the CDR3 is 15 residues. V lost 0 bases to trimming and J lost 4 bases, with 13 bases between them. From germline, CDR1 is SGDLS and CDR2 YYNGEE. The CDR3 sequence is CASSVGVGGPETQYF. Here the CDR3 DNA reads TGTGCCAGCAGCGTAGGAGTGGGGGGGCCAGAGACCCAGTACTTC.

The V call is TRBV6-5, the J call TRBJ1-2; D is possibly TRBD1 (6 bases). V lost 2 bases and J lost 4, with 11 bases in between. CDR3 length equals 14 residues. Germline V gives CDR1 MNHEY, CDR2 SVGAGI. The CDR3, as DNA: TGTGCCAGCAGTTACAGTCAGGGGCCCTATGGCTACACCTTC. As protein: CASSYSQGPYGYTF.

The chain carries TRBV4-1 and TRBJ1-2, with 7 bases aligning to TRBD1. The ends lost 0 bases at V and 8 bases at J; junction bases unmatched: 9. This CDR3 has 15 amino acids. Germline V gene lookup returns CDR1 MGHRA and CDR2 YSYEKL. DNA of the CDR3: TGCGCCAGCAGCCAAGACATAAAACAGGGGAGAGGCTACACCTTC. Its translation is CASSQDIKQGRGYTF.

Only a few counts were recorded for this clone. The V gene is TRBV10-1, the J gene TRBJ2-5; D gene ambiguous. This CDR3 is 13 amino acids long. Germline V gene lookup returns CDR1 WNHNN and CDR2 SYGVQD (reference sequence). V was shortened by 3 bases and J by 3 bases, with 8 bases between the two germline ends. DNA of the CDR3: TGCGCCAGCAGTGATCTAGGGAAAGAGACCCAGTACTTC. Residues: CASSDLGKETQYF.

This clone has only one observation. The rearrangement uses TRBV5-5 and TRBJ2-2; D possibly uses TRBD1 or TRBD2 (5 bases each). The germline V and J ends were trimmed by 2 bases and 6 bases, with 14 bases remaining between them. The CDR3 sequence is 15 residues long. Germline values: CDR1 SGHKS, CDR2 YYEKEE (reference sequence). CDR3 amino acids: CASSFKGSGAGELFF. CDR3 nucleotide sequence: TGTGCCAGCAGCTTTAAGGGGAGTGGTGCCGGGGAGCTGTTTTTT.

The chain employs TRBV6-1 and TRBJ1-5, with TRBD1 matching over 7 bases. The V gene's germline CDR1 is MNHNS and CDR2 SASEGT. Trimming cost V 8 bases and J 5 bases; bases outside gene matches: 12. This CDR3 region has 15 residues. The CDR3 here is CASDRQGLDDQPQHF. DNA of the CDR3: TGTGCCAGCGATCGACAGGGTTTGGACGATCAGCCCCAGCATTTT.

The chain is built from TRBV5-6 and TRBJ1-6; 7 bases are a match to TRBD1. CDR1 and CDR2 (germline): SGHDT, YYEEEE. J gave up 4 bases and V 4 bases, and 5 bases lay outside the gene matches. CDR3 length: 15 residues. The CDR3 DNA sequence: TGTGCCAGCAGCCTCGGGGACAGATATAATTCACCCCTCCACTTT. Protein sequence: CASSLGDRYNSPLHF.

The chain joins TRBV14 to TRBJ1-1, with D possibly being TRBD1 (6 bases). Germline V CDR1 and CDR2: SGHDN, FVKESK. This CDR3 is 13 amino acids long. V lost 6 bases, J lost 7 bases, and 15 bases lay in between. The CDR3 here is CASRRDTEVEAFF. CDR3 nucleotides: TGTGCCAGCAGAAGGGACACTGAGGTTGAAGCTTTCTTT.

V is TRBV4-1 and J is TRBJ1-5; 8 bases align to TRBD1. This CDR3 has 16 residues. The V and J ends lost 3 bases and 6 bases, in that order; junction bases with no gene match: 10. CDR1 MGHRA and CDR2 YSYEKL come from the germline V gene. For the CDR3, the DNA is TGCGCCAGCAGCCAGGCTGGACAGGGAGAAAGTCAGCCCCAGCATTTT. Protein: CASSQAGQGESQPQHF.

The chain couples TRBV7-9 to TRBJ1-1, with a weak D call TRBD1 (6 bases). Germline CDR1 SEHNR, CDR2 FQNEAQ (reference sequence). Trimming stripped 1 base from V and 0 bases from J, with 9 bases between. CDR3 length equals 15 residues. CDR3 bases: TGTGCCAGCAGCTTAGTCCGGACAGTGAACACTGAAGCTTTCTTT. This sequence encodes CASSLVRTVNTEAFF.

The chain is built from TRBV5-1 and TRBJ2-6, with 7 bases matching TRBD1. This CDR3 is 18 amino acids long. V lost 1 base and J lost 0; bases outside the gene matches: 7. Per germline, CDR1 SGHRS and CDR2 YFSETQ. CDR3 sequence (DNA): TGCGCCAGCAGCTTGAGCGATTACAGGGGCTCTGGGGCCAACGTCCTGACTTTC. Translated, it gives CASSLSDYRGSGANVLTF.

This clone has more than one count but fewer than ten. This chain joins TRBV6-4 and TRBJ2-4; D gene unclear. CDR3 length: 19 residues. The germline V gene has CDR1 MRHNA and CDR2 SNTAGT. The ends were cut back, 2 bases at V and 0 bases at J, with 20 bases in the middle. CDR3 region: CASSDGVRVLLLAKNIQYF. The CDR3 nucleotides are TGTGCCAGCAGTGACGGGGTTCGGGTCTTGCTCCTAGCCAAAAACATTCAGTACTTC.